These T cell receptor beta chains were read from a single sample in a study of OX40 agonist ivuxolimab in advanced cancers. Only in-frame clones appear in the TCRdb table, and some are missing; sequencing was by immunoSEQ multiplex PCR. Here the sample spans approximately 69,000 clones, around four fifths being singletons. Sequencing used CD4+ or CD8+ T cells sorted from blood, obtained in a trial of the OX40 agonist ivuxolimab. Receptor source: an adult with an advanced solid tumor such as melanoma, head and neck, liver or kidney cancer. Each CDR3 is given with its conserved first and last residue. A D gene is named only where the DNA matches it firmly. Rows may omit the clone size; those that give it use once, few, many or a size class.

V gene: TRBV28
J gene: TRBJ2-7
clone size: few
D gene: .
CDR3 protein: CASSCPPDREYEQYF
CDR3 DNA: TGTGCCAGCAGTTGCCCTCCGGACAGAGAGTACGAGCAGTACTTC

V gene: TRBV7-9
J gene: TRBJ1-2
clone size: .
D gene: .
CDR3 protein: CASSLQNGYTF
CDR3 DNA: TGTGCCAGCAGCTTACAAAATGGCTACACCTTC

V gene: TRBV4-3
J gene: TRBJ2-7
clone size: .
D gene: TRBD1
CDR3 protein: CASSQVTDRGWDEQYF
CDR3 DNA: TGCGCCAGCAGCCAAGTCACGGACAGGGGTTGGGACGAGCAGTACTTC

V gene: TRBV19
J gene: TRBJ1-3
clone size: .
D gene: .
CDR3 protein: CASSIWTVGGSSGNTIYF
CDR3 DNA: TGTGCCAGTAGTATTTGGACAGTCGGGGGCAGCTCTGGAAACACCATATATTTT

V gene: TRBV19
J gene: TRBJ2-1
clone size: .
D gene: .
CDR3 protein: CASSEGISYNEQFF
CDR3 DNA: TGTGCCAGTAGTGAGGGGATCTCTTACAATGAGCAGTTCTTC

V gene: TRBV25-1
J gene: TRBJ1-1
clone size: .
D gene: .
CDR3 protein: CASSEWRVTEAFF
CDR3 DNA: TGTGCCAGCAGTGAATGGCGGGTTACTGAAGCTTTCTTT

V gene: TRBV10-3
J gene: TRBJ1-1
clone size: .
D gene: .
CDR3 protein: CAISAGTQEAFF
CDR3 DNA: TGTGCCATCAGTGCAGGGACGCAGGAAGCTTTCTTT

V gene: TRBV5-6
J gene: TRBJ2-3
clone size: .
D gene: .
CDR3 protein: CASSLEFGLTTDTQYF
CDR3 DNA: TGTGCCAGCAGCTTGGAGTTCGGCTTGACCACAGATACGCAGTATTTT

V gene: TRBV7-2
J gene: TRBJ2-5
clone size: .
D gene: .
CDR3 protein: CASSRGGTGETQYF
CDR3 DNA: TGTGCCAGCAGCCGCGGAGGCACGGGAGAGACCCAGTACTTC

V gene: TRBV19
J gene: TRBJ2-7
clone size: .
D gene: TRBD1
CDR3 protein: CASSTTGSYEQYF
CDR3 DNA: TGTGCCAGTAGTACGACAGGGTCCTACGAGCAGTACTTC

V gene: TRBV6-5
J gene: TRBJ2-1
clone size: .
D gene: .
CDR3 protein: CASSYHFSEQFF
CDR3 DNA: TGTGCCAGCAGTTACCATTTCAGTGAGCAGTTCTTC

V gene: TRBV11-2
J gene: TRBJ2-5
clone size: .
D gene: .
CDR3 protein: CASSLAVPGETQYF
CDR3 DNA: TGTGCCAGCAGCTTAGCGGTGCCAGGAGAGACCCAGTACTTC

V gene: TRBV11-1
J gene: TRBJ2-5
clone size: .
D gene: TRBD2
CDR3 protein: CASSLAGTSAQETQYF
CDR3 DNA: TGTGCCAGCAGCTTAGCAGGGACTAGCGCGCAAGAGACCCAGTACTTC

V gene: TRBV10-3
J gene: TRBJ2-3
clone size: .
D gene: TRBD1
CDR3 protein: CAIRTGVATDTQYF
CDR3 DNA: TGTGCCATCAGGACAGGGGTGGCTACAGATACGCAGTATTTT

V gene: TRBV19
J gene: TRBJ1-5
clone size: .
D gene: .
CDR3 protein: CASSIISWGFRQPQHF
CDR3 DNA: TGTGCCAGTAGTATCATTTCTTGGGGATTTCGTCAGCCCCAGCATTTT

V gene: TRBV28
J gene: TRBJ2-3
clone size: .
D gene: .
CDR3 protein: CASSSLGGTDTQYF
CDR3 DNA: TGTGCCAGCAGTTCTCTGGGAGGAACAGATACGCAGTATTTT

V gene: TRBV7-9
J gene: TRBJ1-5
clone size: .
D gene: TRBD1
CDR3 protein: CASSQGQGNQPQHF
CDR3 DNA: TGTGCCAGCAGCCAAGGACAGGGGAATCAGCCCCAGCATTTT

V gene: TRBV29-1
J gene: TRBJ1-2
clone size: .
D gene: .
CDR3 protein: CSVIAGARSYGYTF
CDR3 DNA: TGCAGCGTCATAGCGGGGGCGCGAAGCTATGGCTACACCTTC

V gene: TRBV5-6
J gene: TRBJ2-1
clone size: .
D gene: .
CDR3 protein: CASSLGGSYNEQFF
CDR3 DNA: TGTGCCAGCAGCTTGGGTGGGTCCTACAATGAGCAGTTCTTC

V gene: TRBV6-5
J gene: TRBJ1-2
clone size: .
D gene: TRBD1
CDR3 protein: CASSYGGQGAMFGYTF
CDR3 DNA: TGTGCCAGCAGTTACGGGGGACAGGGGGCAATGTTTGGCTACACCTTC

V gene: TRBV13
J gene: TRBJ1-5
clone size: .
D gene: .
CDR3 protein: CASSTSRDGNQPQHF
CDR3 DNA: TGTGCCAGCAGCACGAGCCGGGACGGTAATCAGCCCCAGCATTTT

V gene: TRBV18
J gene: TRBJ2-1
clone size: .
D gene: TRBD2
CDR3 protein: CASSPGLAGDEQFF
CDR3 DNA: TGTGCCAGCTCACCAGGACTAGCGGGGGATGAGCAGTTCTTC

V gene: TRBV19
J gene: TRBJ2-3
clone size: .
D gene: .
CDR3 protein: CASSIDTGTDTQYF
CDR3 DNA: TGTGCCAGTAGTATTGATACAGGGACAGATACGCAGTATTTT

V gene: TRBV7-9
J gene: TRBJ2-3
clone size: .
D gene: .
CDR3 protein: CASSLFALSTDTQYF
CDR3 DNA: TGTGCCAGCAGCTTATTTGCGCTTAGCACAGATACGCAGTATTTT

V gene: TRBV13
J gene: TRBJ2-3
clone size: .
D gene: .
CDR3 protein: CASSLRRTDTDTQYF
CDR3 DNA: TGTGCCAGCAGCTTACGTCGGACAGACACAGATACGCAGTATTTT

V gene: TRBV5-8
J gene: TRBJ2-2
clone size: .
D gene: .
CDR3 protein: CASNPIDSNTGELFF
CDR3 DNA: TGTGCCAGCAACCCCATTGACTCGAACACCGGGGAGCTGTTTTTT

V gene: TRBV4-2
J gene: TRBJ1-2
clone size: once
D gene: .
CDR3 protein: CASSQGTGNYGYTF
CDR3 DNA: TGTGCCAGCAGCCAAGGAACAGGGAACTATGGCTACACCTTC

V gene: TRBV5-8
J gene: TRBJ2-1
clone size: .
D gene: TRBD2
CDR3 protein: CASSALGLADNEQFF
CDR3 DNA: TGTGCCAGCAGCGCCCTAGGTCTAGCGGACAATGAGCAGTTCTTC

V gene: TRBV21-1
J gene: TRBJ2-1
clone size: .
D gene: .
CDR3 protein: CARGARSNEQFF
CDR3 DNA: TGTGCCAGGGGGGCCCGGTCGAATGAGCAGTTCTTC

V gene: TRBV7-9
J gene: TRBJ2-7
clone size: .
D gene: .
CDR3 protein: CASSEQSYEQYF
CDR3 DNA: TGTGCCAGCAGCGAACAATCCTACGAGCAGTACTTC

V gene: TRBV5-1
J gene: TRBJ1-4
clone size: .
D gene: TRBD1
CDR3 protein: CASSLAMTGGEKLFF
CDR3 DNA: TGCGCCAGCAGCTTGGCCATGACAGGGGGCGAAAAACTGTTTTTT

V gene: TRBV28
J gene: TRBJ2-2
clone size: .
D gene: .
CDR3 protein: CASSLLGIGELFF
CDR3 DNA: TGTGCCAGCAGTTTATTGGGTATCGGGGAGCTGTTTTTT

V gene: TRBV6-5
J gene: TRBJ2-5
clone size: once
D gene: .
CDR3 protein: CASSRTGWETQYF
CDR3 DNA: TGTGCCAGCAGTCGAACAGGGTGGGAGACCCAGTACTTC

V gene: TRBV28
J gene: TRBJ1-1
clone size: .
D gene: TRBD1
CDR3 protein: CASSLWGTGGLGTEAFF
CDR3 DNA: TGTGCCAGCAGTTTATGGGGAACAGGGGGCCTGGGCACTGAAGCTTTCTTT

V gene: TRBV7-2
J gene: TRBJ2-7
clone size: .
D gene: .
CDR3 protein: CASSLRGDYEQYF
CDR3 DNA: TGTGCCAGCAGCCTAAGGGGGGACTACGAGCAGTACTTC

V gene: TRBV28
J gene: TRBJ1-5
clone size: .
D gene: .
CDR3 protein: CASSFRQIWGNGNQPQHF
CDR3 DNA: TGTGCCAGCAGTTTTAGGCAGATTTGGGGTAATGGCAATCAGCCCCAGCATTTT

V gene: TRBV29-1
J gene: TRBJ1-4
clone size: .
D gene: .
CDR3 protein: CSVPSRKGEKLFF
CDR3 DNA: TGCAGCGTTCCCTCCCGGAAGGGGGAAAAACTGTTTTTT

V gene: TRBV7-2
J gene: TRBJ1-1
clone size: .
D gene: .
CDR3 protein: CASSPQGHYTEAFF
CDR3 DNA: TGTGCCAGCAGCCCGCAGGGGCATTACACTGAAGCTTTCTTT

V gene: TRBV19
J gene: TRBJ1-2
clone size: .
D gene: .
CDR3 protein: CASSPSGGSNYGYTF
CDR3 DNA: TGTGCCAGTAGTCCTTCGGGGGGTAGTAACTATGGCTACACCTTC

V gene: TRBV7-7
J gene: TRBJ1-1
clone size: .
D gene: TRBD1
CDR3 protein: CASRPIGTAMNTEAFF
CDR3 DNA: TGTGCCAGCAGGCCAATTGGGACAGCAATGAACACTGAAGCTTTCTTT

V gene: TRBV5-1
J gene: TRBJ2-1
clone size: .
D gene: TRBD2
CDR3 protein: CASSLGSGGYNEQFF
CDR3 DNA: TGCGCCAGCAGCTTGGGTAGCGGGGGATACAATGAGCAGTTCTTC

V gene: TRBV9
J gene: TRBJ1-3
clone size: .
D gene: .
CDR3 protein: CASSVESGMGGSGNTIYF
CDR3 DNA: TGTGCCAGCAGCGTAGAGTCGGGGATGGGAGGCTCTGGAAACACCATATATTTT

V gene: TRBV28
J gene: TRBJ2-2
clone size: once
D gene: .
CDR3 protein: CASSPGRRGTGELFF
CDR3 DNA: TGTGCCTCTAGCCCGGGGCGGAGAGGGACCGGGGAGCTGTTTTTT

V gene: TRBV30
J gene: TRBJ1-1
clone size: few
D gene: TRBD1
CDR3 protein: CAWSLARTGEAFF
CDR3 DNA: TGTGCCTGGAGCCTAGCGCGGACAGGAGAAGCTTTCTTT

V gene: TRBV28
J gene: TRBJ2-5
clone size: .
D gene: TRBD1
CDR3 protein: CASSLHAGRGRGRQETQYF
CDR3 DNA: TGTGCCAGCAGTTTGCACGCGGGCAGGGGGCGAGGTCGGCAAGAGACCCAGTACTTC

V gene: TRBV7-9
J gene: TRBJ2-2
clone size: .
D gene: TRBD2
CDR3 protein: CASSRGRTSGYTGELFF
CDR3 DNA: TGTGCCAGCAGCCGCGGAAGGACTAGCGGATACACCGGGGAGCTGTTTTTT

V gene: TRBV6-5
J gene: TRBJ2-7
clone size: .
D gene: .
CDR3 protein: CASSADGAQEQYF
CDR3 DNA: TGTGCCAGCAGCGCCGACGGGGCTCAAGAGCAGTACTTC

V gene: TRBV19
J gene: TRBJ2-1
clone size: .
D gene: TRBD2
CDR3 protein: CASSIGSGSGNEQFF
CDR3 DNA: TGTGCCAGTAGTATTGGTAGCGGGAGTGGCAATGAGCAGTTCTTC